The sequence of this T cell receptor beta chain was determined in a study of CD8+ T cells in alopecia areata. In the study overall: Administration of oral tofacitinib to treated patients was at 5 to 10 mg twice daily. The study's findings and limits: Sharing of TCR sequences between patients (possibly for HLA-related reasons) was less clear than in mice.

As to this clone: The antigen remains unidentified.

Documented treatment: oral pan-JAK inhibitor, 5-10 mg twice daily. The authors sorted CD4+ and CD8+ T cells from PBMCs. V was cut by 5 bases and J by 7 bases, with 8 bases left in between. Germline V CDR1 and CDR2: SEHNR, FQNEAQ (reference sequence). This CDR3 contains 11 residues. After isolation, RNA underwent reverse transcription to generate cDNA as the sequencing template. Assay: immunoSEQ multiplex PCR; the TCRdb copy retains only in-frame clones and omits some. This table holds some 130,000 clones, 45% to 60% found once. Sequenced here: CD8+ T cells sorted from blood, sampled at week 4, from a patient treated with tofacitinib. The rearrangement joins TRBV7-9 to TRBJ1-2; the D is unclear. The clonotype was recovered from a human donor with alopecia areata. The CDR3 spells CASSEGFGYTF. CDR3 DNA: TGTGCCAGCAGCGAAGGGTTTGGCTACACCTTC.